These T cell receptor beta chains were read from a single sample in a study of PD-1 blockade in classical Hodgkin lymphoma. Some clones are missing from TCRdb's copy, which holds only in-frame ones; the method was immunoSEQ multiplex PCR. The sample records approximately 96,000 clones, around 93% being singletons. This specimen was peripheral blood mononuclear cells (PBMCs), taken before the fourth cycle of nivolumab. These TCRs come from a human donor with classical Hodgkin lymphoma. The CDR3 runs from the conserved cysteine through the conserved F or W. The D gene is left open where the match is weak. Size tells how often a clone was seen (once, few, many) or the class of an expanded clone, and some rows leave it out.

V gene	J gene	clone size	D gene	CDR3 protein	CDR3 DNA
TRBV12-2	TRBJ2-7	NA	NA	CASRFRDRGTYEQYF	TGTGCAAGTCGCTTCAGGGACAGGGGAACCTACGAGCAGTACTTC
TRBV30	TRBJ1-5	NA	NA	CAWSVFGARESAQHF	TGTGCCTGGAGTGTTTTCGGAGCGCGGGAATCAGCCCAGCATTTT
TRBV7-2	TRBJ2-4	NA	TRBD2	CASSYPEAGVYIQYF	TGTGCCAGCAGCTACCCGGAAGCGGGGGTCTACATTCAGTACTTC
TRBV21-1	TRBJ2-2	NA	NA	CASSRRTSGEVHTGELFF	TGTGCCAGCAGCAGAAGGACTAGCGGGGAGGTGCACACCGGGGAGCTGTTTTTT
TRBV29-1	TRBJ1-2	NA	TRBD1	CSGIRGTGGYTF	TGCAGCGGAATCAGGGGGACGGGCGGCTACACCTTC
TRBV27	TRBJ2-3	few	NA	CASSLSGTSTDTQYF	TGTGCCAGCAGTTTATCGGGAACTAGCACAGATACGCAGTATTTT
TRBV19	TRBJ2-7	NA	TRBD1	CASSRDSSYEQYF	TGTGCCAGTAGTCGGGACAGCTCCTACGAGCAGTACTTC
TRBV7-9	TRBJ2-7	NA	NA	CASSSAQGGGYEQYF	TGTGCCAGCAGCTCCGCCCAGGGAGGTGGGTACGAGCAGTACTTC
TRBV7-2	TRBJ2-3	NA	NA	CASSLGGGRDTQYF	TGTGCCAGCAGCTTGGGGGGTGGTAGGGATACGCAGTATTTT
TRBV5-4	TRBJ2-7	NA	NA	CASSLPPPQTREQYF	TGTGCCAGCAGCTTACCTCCCCCCCAGACCAGGGAGCAGTACTTC
TRBV5-1	TRBJ2-1	NA	TRBD1	CASSRTTGGGYNEQFF	TGCGCCAGCAGCCGAACGACAGGGGGAGGTTACAATGAGCAGTTCTTC
TRBV5-6	TRBJ2-3	NA	NA	CASSPEYRAADTQYF	TGTGCCAGCAGCCCAGAGTACAGGGCGGCAGATACGCAGTATTTT